This T cell receptor (beta chain) was captured in a study of a mutant IDH1 vaccine in newly diagnosed glioma. V was pared by 1 base and J by 1 base, with 5 bases of the junction left unmatched. CDR1 and CDR2 from the germline V gene are KGHSH and LQKENI. The CDR3 is 16 amino acids. TCRdb's table, derived via immunoSEQ multiplex PCR, lists solely in-frame clones and lacks some. Of about 130,000 clones in the sample, just under 80% were seen once. Time point indicated: week 11, during vaccination. The content of each vaccine dose was 300 ug of mutant IDH1 20-mer peptide, and topical imiquimod accompanied it. To note about this clone: Its matching antigen is unknown.

This sequence was found in a man aged 40-50 years with glioma. The rearrangement joins TRBV18 to TRBJ2-3; 7 nucleotides align to TRBD2. Source: PBMCs, taken from a glioma patient whose treatment included an IDH1 peptide vaccine. In DNA form, the CDR3 reads TGTGCCAGCTCACCACGCAGCGGGATGGGCACAGATACGCAGTATTTT. Translated: CASSPRSGMGTDTQYF.